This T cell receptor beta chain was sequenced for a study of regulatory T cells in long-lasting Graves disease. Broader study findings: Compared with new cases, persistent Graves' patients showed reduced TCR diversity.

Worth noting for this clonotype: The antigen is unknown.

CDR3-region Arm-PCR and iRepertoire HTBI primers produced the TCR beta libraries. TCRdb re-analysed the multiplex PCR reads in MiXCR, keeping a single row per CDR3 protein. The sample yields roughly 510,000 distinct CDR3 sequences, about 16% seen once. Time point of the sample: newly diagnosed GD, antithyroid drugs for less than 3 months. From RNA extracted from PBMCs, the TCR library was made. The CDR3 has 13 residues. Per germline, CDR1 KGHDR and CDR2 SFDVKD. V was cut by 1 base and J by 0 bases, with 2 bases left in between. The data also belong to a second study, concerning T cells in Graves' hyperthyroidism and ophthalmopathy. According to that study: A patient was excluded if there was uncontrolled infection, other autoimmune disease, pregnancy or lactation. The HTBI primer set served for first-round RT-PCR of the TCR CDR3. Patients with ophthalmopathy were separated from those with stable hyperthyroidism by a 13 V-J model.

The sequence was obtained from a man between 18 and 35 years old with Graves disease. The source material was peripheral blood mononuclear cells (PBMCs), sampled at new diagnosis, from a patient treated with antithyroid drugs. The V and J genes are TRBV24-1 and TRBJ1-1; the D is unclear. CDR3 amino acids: CATSDFMNTEAFF. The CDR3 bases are TGTGCCACCAGTGATTTTATGAACACTGAAGCTTTCTTT.